The present entry profiles one T cell receptor beta chain with its context. This sample is part of a study of blood T cell repertoires in COVID-19. About the research overall: Sites across the United States, Italy and Spain contributed samples from acute and convalescent COVID-19.

The J segment lost 7 bases and the V segment lost 0 bases, leaving 3 bases of the junction unmatched. The germline gives CDR1 SEHNR, CDR2 FQNEAQ (reference sequence). The CDR3 has 15 residues. In the authors' workflow: Nucleated cell number was recorded as an estimate derived from reference gene primer amplification. Data came from immunoSEQ multiplex PCR; TCRdb stores just in-frame clones and leaves some out. For V, J and clone size, that table is used; D and trimming come from the DNA. The sample shows about 220,000 clones, about nine tenths of them seen only once. This chain connects TRBV7-9 to TRBJ1-6; 7 bases map to TRBD1. The clonotype originates from a man aged 35 to 55 with acute or convalescent COVID-19. The specimen sequenced was peripheral blood. This CDR3 reads CASSLADRVNSPLHF. The CDR3 DNA sequence: TGTGCCAGCAGCTTAGCAGACAGGGTAAATTCACCCCTCCACTTT.